The 32 T cell receptor beta chains below come from one sample, sequenced in a study of cytomegalovirus exposure and HLA in healthy donors. PCR was performed using 60 Vbeta and 13 Jbeta primers. Only in-frame clones appear in the TCRdb table, and some are missing; sequencing was by immunoSEQ multiplex PCR. Here the sample spans 60,000 to 75,000 clones, roughly 85% being singletons. The sequencing input was PBMCs. Every receptor here comes from a female donor in good health and CMV-seronegative.

This clone was recorded a few times. J is TRBJ2-3 and V is TRBV5-1; a weak D match, TRBD2 (6 bases). This CDR3 region has 15 residues. Germline V gene data show CDR1 as SGHRS and CDR2 as YFSETQ. The germline V and J ends were trimmed by 0 bases and 2 bases, with 10 bases remaining between them. Written as DNA, the CDR3 is TGCGCCAGCAGCTTGGCCGGGAGCTCCACAGATACGCAGTATTTT. This translates into CASSLAGSSTDTQYF.

This sequence joins TRBV5-1 and TRBJ2-3; 10 bases map to TRBD2. V was pared by 4 bases and J by 5 bases, with 7 bases of the junction left unmatched. Germline CDR1 reads SGHRS; CDR2 reads YFSETQ. The CDR3 consists of 15 residues. In DNA form, the CDR3 reads TGCGCCAGCAGCGGTAGCGGGGGGCCGGGAGATACGCAGTATTTT. Protein: CASSGSGGPGDTQYF.

The V call is TRBV27, the J call TRBJ1-1; D may be TRBD1 (5 bases). The CDR3 length is 15 residues. Trimming stripped 5 bases from V and 4 bases from J, with 17 bases between. The germline gives CDR1 MNHEY, CDR2 SMNVEV (reference sequence). CDR3 nucleotide sequence: TGTGCCAGCAGTGGGGCTTTGCTAGGCGGCACTGAAGCTTTCTTT. Protein sequence: CASSGALLGGTEAFF.

The chain couples TRBV2 to TRBJ2-3; TRBD2 matches 11 bases. CDR1 SNHLY and CDR2 FYNNEI come from the germline V gene. V trimming: 8 bases; J trimming: 5 bases; junction bases outside the gene matches: 6. CDR3 length: 14 residues. The CDR3 DNA is TGTGCCAGCTCGTCTAGCGGGAGGCGAGATACGCAGTATTTT. It codes for CASSSSGRRDTQYF.

The chain couples TRBV11-3 to TRBJ1-5; D not certain. Germline CDR1 reads SGHNT; CDR2 reads YENEEA. The germline V and J ends were trimmed by 2 bases and 6 bases, with 5 bases remaining between them. The CDR3 contains 12 residues. The CDR3 protein is CASSLRSQPQHF. CDR3 nucleotide sequence: TGTGCCAGCAGCTTAAGGAGTCAGCCCCAGCATTTT.

The CDR3, as DNA: TGTGCCAGCTCACCACCCGGAGGAAACAATGAGCAGTTCTTC. Protein sequence: CASSPPGGNNEQFF. The V call is TRBV18, the J call TRBJ2-1; D is possibly TRBD2 (5 bases). Germline V gene lookup returns CDR1 KGHSH and CDR2 LQKENI. The CDR3 has 14 amino acids. Trimming pared 0 bases from V and 5 bases from J, leaving 8 bases between.

The rearrangement uses TRBV5-1 and TRBJ2-7, with 7 positions matching TRBD1. Unmatched junction bases numbered 5, after V lost 0 bases and J lost 2 bases. Germline CDR1 and CDR2: SGHRS and YFSETQ. This CDR3 region has 15 residues. Here the CDR3 reads CASSLGGTAPYEQYF. In DNA form, the CDR3 reads TGCGCCAGCAGCTTGGGGGGGACAGCCCCCTACGAGCAGTACTTC.

The sample holds one count of this clone. V and J are TRBV2 and TRBJ1-5; no clear D gene. Germline V gene data show CDR1 as SNHLY and CDR2 as FYNNEI. Trimming cost V 8 bases and J 4 bases, with 12 bases left between them. There are 13 residues in the CDR3. The CDR3 region is CASLTTPNQPQHF. The CDR3 nucleotides are TGTGCCAGCCTCACAACCCCAAATCAGCCCCAGCATTTT.

V and J are TRBV30 and TRBJ1-5, with 11 bases that match TRBD1. CDR1 and CDR2 from the germline V gene are GTSNPN and SVGIG (reference sequence). The J segment lost 0 bases and the V segment lost 6 bases, leaving 7 bases of the junction unmatched. This CDR3 has 16 amino acids. The CDR3 coding sequence is TGTGCCTGTGGGACAGGGGGAATCCATAGCAATCAGCCCCAGCATTTT. Translated: CACGTGGIHSNQPQHF.

The gene calls are TRBV29-1 and TRBJ2-4, with a tentative D call TRBD1 (5 bases). There are 13 residues in the CDR3. Germline lookup yields CDR1 SQVTM and CDR2 ANQGSEA. The V end lost 4 bases, the J end lost 3 bases, and 10 bases lay between the germline ends. CDR3 residues: CSVARQGKNIQYF. The CDR3 coding sequence is TGCAGCGTTGCGAGGCAGGGCAAAAACATTCAGTACTTC.

V and J are TRBV7-9 and TRBJ1-3; 7 positions agree with TRBD1. V dropped 1 base and J dropped 0; count of bases not matched to a gene: 6. The CDR3 extends over 17 amino acids. From germline, CDR1 is SEHNR and CDR2 FQNEAQ (reference sequence). The CDR3 here is CASSLGGQSISGNTIYF. The CDR3 region has the DNA TGTGCCAGCAGCTTAGGGGGACAGTCAATCTCTGGAAACACCATATATTTT.

The chain couples TRBV7-9 to TRBJ2-3; D is possibly TRBD1 (6 bases). This CDR3 has 16 residues. Germline CDR1 SEHNR, CDR2 FQNEAQ (reference sequence). Trimming shortened V by 4 bases and J by 8 bases, and 22 bases separated the two germline ends. The DNA for the CDR3 is TGTGCCAGCAGCTCACAGGGTACTGGGTCTATAGTTACGCAGTATTTT. It specifies CASSSQGTGSIVTQYF.

The rearrangement uses TRBV5-1 and TRBJ2-7; 8 positions match TRBD1. The CDR3 has 16 residues. Trimming removed 0 bases from V and 2 bases from J; junction bases left unmatched: 7. CDR1 is SGHRS and CDR2 is YFSETQ in the germline V gene. CDR3 coding DNA: TGCGCCAGCAGCTTGGCCGTTAGGGACAGGACCTACGAGCAGTACTTC. Encoded protein: CASSLAVRDRTYEQYF. The full variable domain, its missing parts supplied by reference TRBV5-1 and TRBJ2-7, is KAGVTQTPRYLIKTRGQQVTLSCSPISGHRSVSWYQQTPGQGLQFLFEYFSETQRNKGNFPGRFSGRQFSNSRSEMNVSTLELGDSALYLCASSLAVRDRTYEQYFGPGTRLTVT.

V and J are TRBV6-5 and TRBJ1-1; possibly TRBD1 for D (5 bases). The V gene lost 2 bases and the J gene lost 2 bases, with 15 bases spanning the gap. This CDR3 has 16 amino acids. Germline V lookup: CDR1 MNHEY, CDR2 SVGAGI. DNA of the CDR3: TGTGCCAGCAGTTACACCTGGCGGGGCAGAAACACTGAAGCTTTCTTT. As protein: CASSYTWRGRNTEAFF.

The J gene is TRBJ1-1, the V gene TRBV4-1; no definite D call. The CDR3 runs 14 residues. V lost 0 bases and J lost 7, with 12 bases in between. CDR1 and CDR2 (germline): MGHRA, YSYEKL. This CDR3 is CASSQDHVPVEAFF. In nucleotides, the CDR3 is TGCGCCAGCAGCCAAGATCATGTTCCAGTTGAAGCTTTCTTT.

The genes are TRBV7-3 and TRBJ2-2; perhaps TRBD2 as D (5 bases). The ends were cut back, 5 bases at V and 0 bases at J, with 10 bases in the middle. This CDR3 spans 15 amino acids. Germline CDR1 reads SGHTA; CDR2 reads FQGTGA. The CDR3 is CASSPGLSNTGELFF. CDR3 DNA sequence: TGTGCCAGCAGCCCCGGACTTTCGAACACCGGGGAGCTGTTTTTT. The full variable domain, rest sourced from reference TRBV7-3 and TRBJ2-2, is GAGVSQTPSNKVTEKGKYVELRCDPISGHTALYWYRQSLGQGPEFLIYFQGTGAADDSGLPNDRFFAVRPEGSVSTLKIQRTERGDSAVYLCASSPGLSNTGELFFGEGSRLTVL.

The V gene is TRBV2, the J gene TRBJ2-1; 14 bases match TRBD2. From germline, CDR1 is SNHLY and CDR2 FYNNEI. J was trimmed by 10 bases and V by 5 bases; bases with no gene match: 7. The CDR3 loop spans 15 amino acids. DNA for the CDR3: TGTGCCAGCAGTACGACGGGACTAGCGGGGGAGGAGCAGTTCTTC. This codes for CASSTTGLAGEEQFF.

This chain connects TRBV5-1 to TRBJ2-7, with D possibly matching TRBD1 (6 bases). The CDR3 covers 16 residues. Germline CDR1 is SGHRS and CDR2 is YFSETQ. With 0 bases removed from V and 2 bases from J, the gap between germline ends came to 15 bases. The CDR3 spells CASSLGPGDGTYEQYF. As DNA, the CDR3 is TGCGCCAGCAGCTTGGGCCCAGGGGATGGCACCTACGAGCAGTACTTC.

As for this clone: The germline gene is not matched at one end of the junction; a read error may be the cause. The gene calls are TRBV5-6 and TRBJ1-1, with a weak D call TRBD1 (6 bases). This CDR3 contains 14 residues. Germline CDR1 and CDR2: SGHDT and YYEEEE. The CDR3 spells CASGLAAGVTEAFF. Written as DNA, the CDR3 is TGTGCCAGCGGCTTGGCTGCAGGGGTAACTGAAGCTTTCTTT.

As for this clone: An end of the junction differs from the germline gene, which may be a read error. In nucleotides, the CDR3 is TGTGCCAGCAGTGCAACGGTTAGCTCCAACGAGCAGTACTTC. Its translation is CASSATVSSNEQYF. The chain couples TRBV6-1 to TRBJ2-5; no firm D call. The J call is doubtful: the DNA matches TRBJ2-7 better. The germline CDR1 and CDR2 sequences are MNHNS and SASEGT. The CDR3 totals 14 residues.

The V gene is TRBV9, the J gene TRBJ2-7; the D is unclear. V was cut by 4 bases and J by 3 bases, with 17 bases left in between. The CDR3 is 15 amino acids. Germline values: CDR1 SGDLS, CDR2 YYNGEE. Here the CDR3 reads CASSKLPDHSYEQYF. CDR3 bases: TGTGCCAGCAGCAAACTTCCCGACCACAGCTACGAGCAGTACTTC.

This chain joins TRBV30 and TRBJ1-5, with D hard to call. Trimming removed 4 bases at V and 5 bases at J, with 21 bases between. The germline gives CDR1 GTSNPN, CDR2 SVGIG (reference sequence). The CDR3 loop spans 16 amino acids. The CDR3 region has the DNA TGTGCCTGGATACCCCCCCCCTGGGCTCCGCATCAGCCCCAGCATTTT. It specifies CAWIPPPWAPHQPQHF.

J is TRBJ2-3 and V is TRBV29-1; 12 bases are a match to TRBD2. After removal of 7 bases from V and 1 base from J, the junction contained 3 bases not matched to a gene. The germline CDR1 and CDR2 sequences are SQVTM and ANQGSEA. This CDR3 contains 14 residues. The chain's CDR3 is CSGGTSGRTDTQYF. CDR3 nucleotides: TGCAGCGGGGGGACTAGCGGGCGCACAGATACGCAGTATTTT.

The CDR3 DNA is TGTGCCAGCAAGAGACTAGACGCTGAAGCTTTCTTT. Amino acid sequence: CASKRLDAEAFF. The genes are TRBV11-1 and TRBJ1-1; D unclear. This CDR3 has 12 amino acids. The V end was cut by 7 bases, the J end by 6 bases, with 12 bases between. Germline CDR1 reads SGHAT; CDR2 reads FQDESV (reference sequence).

This clone was seen a single time. This chain uses TRBV5-4 with TRBJ1-2, with a possible D match to TRBD1 (5 bases). Germline V gives CDR1 SGHNT, CDR2 YYREEE (reference sequence). V was trimmed by 4 bases and J by 0 bases, leaving 13 bases between them. The CDR3 loop spans 15 amino acids. CDR3 protein: CASSEGGTSNYGYTF. CDR3 nucleotide sequence: TGTGCCAGCAGCGAAGGAGGGACTTCTAACTATGGCTACACCTTC.

The J gene is TRBJ2-3, the V gene TRBV7-3; 10 bases fit TRBD2. This CDR3 spans 17 amino acids. With V trimmed by 5 bases and J by 2 bases, 10 bases remained unmatched. The germline gives CDR1 SGHTA, CDR2 FQGTGA. The CDR3 DNA follows: TGTGCCAGCAGCCCGAAGACTAGCGGGTCCCCCACAGATACGCAGTATTTT. It is translated as CASSPKTSGSPTDTQYF.

This chain links TRBV27 with TRBJ2-5, with a tentative D call TRBD2 (5 bases). Near its end, the DNA agrees better with TRBJ2-7, so the J call may be wrong. The CDR3 is 14 amino acids. CDR1 is MNHEY and CDR2 is SMNVEV in the germline V gene (reference sequence). The CDR3 loop is CASSRRERADEQYF. As DNA, the CDR3 is TGTGCCAGCAGCCGCCGGGAAAGGGCAGACGAGCAGTACTTC.

This clone was counted once. The chain couples TRBV6-6 to TRBJ2-1; 12 bases align to TRBD1. Germline V gene sequence: CDR1 MNHNY, CDR2 SVGAGI (reference sequence). The ends lost 6 bases at V and 10 bases at J; junction bases unmatched: 10. The CDR3 runs to 15 residues. The CDR3 spells CASRSGTGGAEEQFF. CDR3 nucleotides: TGTGCCAGCAGGTCCGGGACAGGGGGCGCAGAGGAGCAGTTCTTC.

The J gene is TRBJ1-5, the V gene TRBV18, with D tentatively TRBD1 (6 bases). The CDR3 has 14 amino acids. Looked up from germline, CDR1 is KGHSH and CDR2 is LQKENI. Trimming took 2 bases from V and 3 from J, leaving 8 bases between them. The CDR3 here is CASSPDRPNQPQHF. The CDR3, as DNA: TGTGCCAGCTCACCAGACAGGCCCAATCAGCCCCAGCATTTT. Supplemented by reference TRBV18 and TRBJ1-5, the full variable domain reads NAGVMQNPRHLVRRRGQEARLRCSPMKGHSHVYWYRQLPEEGLKFMVYLQKENIIDESGMPKERFSAEFPKEGPSILRIQQVVRGDSAAYFCASSPDRPNQPQHFGDGTRLSIL.

The CDR3 nucleotides are TGTGCCAGCACCACAGCCTATGGCTACACCTTC. Translated, it gives CASTTAYGYTF. V usage is TRBV28 and J usage is TRBJ1-2; D is undetermined. This CDR3 has 11 residues. Germline-derived CDR1 and CDR2 are MDHEN and SYDVKM. With 7 bases removed from V and 4 bases from J, the gap between germline ends came to 7 bases.

The chain recombines TRBV10-3 with TRBJ1-1; tentatively, D is TRBD1 (5 bases). The CDR3 contains 15 residues. Germline V gene data show CDR1 as ENHRY and CDR2 as SYGVKD. The germline V and J ends were trimmed by 3 bases and 2 bases, with 13 bases remaining between them. This chain's CDR3 is CAISEGGAGNTEAFF. The DNA of the CDR3 is TGTGCCATCAGTGAAGGAGGGGCCGGTAACACTGAAGCTTTCTTT.

J is TRBJ2-5 and V is TRBV28, with 7 nucleotides matching TRBD2. The J call may not be correct, given that the DNA end is closer to TRBJ2-7. The CDR3 runs to 15 residues. The germline V gene has CDR1 MDHEN and CDR2 SYDVKM. CDR3 DNA sequence: TGTGCCAGCAGTTTGGGTGCTAGCGGTCGCTACGAGCAGTACTTC. Protein sequence: CASSLGASGRYEQYF.